This is a list of T cell receptor beta chains from one sample in a study of cytomegalovirus exposure and HLA in healthy donors. The table came from immunoSEQ multiplex PCR; TCRdb's copy has only in-frame clones and leaves some out. Of 130,000 to 150,000 clones listed, around 76% were seen once; the top ten hold 2.5% to 3.5%. The source material was PBMCs. These receptors all come from a male donor in good health and CMV-seronegative. Each CDR3 is given with its conserved first and last residue. The order of the fields is J gene, clone size, D gene, V gene, CDR3 DNA, CDR3 protein. A D gene is named only where the DNA matches it firmly. A row's size may be missing; if present it is once, few, many or a size class.

j_gene: TRBJ1-2
abundance: -
d_gene: -
v_gene: TRBV13
CDR3nt: TGTGCCAGCAGCTCTTCGCTCTACCCGGGCTACACCTTC
CDR3aa: CASSSSLYPGYTF

j_gene: TRBJ2-1
abundance: -
d_gene: -
v_gene: TRBV6-5
CDR3nt: TGTGCCAGCAGTTCCGACAGATCCTACAATGAGCAGTTCTTC
CDR3aa: CASSSDRSYNEQFF

j_gene: TRBJ1-1
abundance: -
d_gene: TRBD1
v_gene: TRBV29-1
CDR3nt: TGCAGCGTCGATTCGACAGGGTCTTACACTGAAGCTTTCTTT
CDR3aa: CSVDSTGSYTEAFF

j_gene: TRBJ1-5
abundance: -
d_gene: -
v_gene: TRBV18
CDR3nt: TGTGCCAGCTCACCACGAGGAGAGGGGGATCAGCCCCAGCATTTT
CDR3aa: CASSPRGEGDQPQHF

j_gene: TRBJ2-3
abundance: -
d_gene: TRBD2
v_gene: TRBV27
CDR3nt: TGTGCCAGCAGTCCGTTGACTAGCGGGAACACAGATACGCAGTATTTT
CDR3aa: CASSPLTSGNTDTQYF

j_gene: TRBJ2-3
abundance: -
d_gene: -
v_gene: TRBV6-4
CDR3nt: TGTGCCAGCAGTGACTCAGGGGGAACAGATACGCAGTATTTT
CDR3aa: CASSDSGGTDTQYF

j_gene: TRBJ2-7
abundance: -
d_gene: -
v_gene: TRBV9
CDR3nt: TGTGCCAGCAGCCTTACAGGGGACTTGGAGCAGTACTTC
CDR3aa: CASSLTGDLEQYF

j_gene: TRBJ1-1
abundance: -
d_gene: -
v_gene: TRBV7-3
CDR3nt: TGTGCCAGCAGCTTTGGGGGCTCGAAAAGGAACACTGAAGCTTTCTTT
CDR3aa: CASSFGGSKRNTEAFF

j_gene: TRBJ2-1
abundance: -
d_gene: TRBD2
v_gene: TRBV9
CDR3nt: TGTGCCAGCAGCGTAGCTAGCGGGGACTACAATGAGCAGTTCTTC
CDR3aa: CASSVASGDYNEQFF

j_gene: TRBJ1-4
abundance: -
d_gene: TRBD1
v_gene: TRBV5-1
CDR3nt: TGCGCCAGCAGCTCTCAACCACAGGGGGCGACTAATGAAAAACTGTTTTTT
CDR3aa: CASSSQPQGATNEKLFF

j_gene: TRBJ1-5
abundance: -
d_gene: TRBD1
v_gene: TRBV27
CDR3nt: TGTGCCAGCAGACAGGGGGCGAGCAATCAGCCCCAGCATTTT
CDR3aa: CASRQGASNQPQHF

j_gene: TRBJ2-7
abundance: -
d_gene: -
v_gene: TRBV13
CDR3nt: TGTGCCAGCAGCACCCGACAAGACCCCCACGAGCAGTACTTC
CDR3aa: CASSTRQDPHEQYF

j_gene: TRBJ2-7
abundance: -
d_gene: TRBD2
v_gene: TRBV28
CDR3nt: TGTGCCAGCAGTTCCGTAGCGGGGACGGTTTGCGAGCAGTACTTC
CDR3aa: CASSSVAGTVCEQYF

j_gene: TRBJ2-2
abundance: -
d_gene: TRBD1
v_gene: TRBV19
CDR3nt: TGTGCCAGTAGTATAGATCCAGCAGGGGGCGGGACCGGGGAGCTGTTTTTT
CDR3aa: CASSIDPAGGGTGELFF

j_gene: TRBJ2-7
abundance: -
d_gene: -
v_gene: TRBV13
CDR3nt: TGTGCCAGCAGCTTATCGGGGAAGATCTACGAGCAGTACTTC
CDR3aa: CASSLSGKIYEQYF

j_gene: TRBJ1-1
abundance: few
d_gene: TRBD1
v_gene: TRBV6-1
CDR3nt: TGTGCCAGCAGTGGGTACAGGGGGGGCACTGAAGCTTTCTTT
CDR3aa: CASSGYRGGTEAFF

j_gene: TRBJ1-1
abundance: -
d_gene: TRBD1
v_gene: TRBV19
CDR3nt: TGTGCCAGTAGCCCACTACAGGGGTTGAACACTGAAGCTTTCTTT
CDR3aa: CASSPLQGLNTEAFF

j_gene: TRBJ1-4
abundance: few
d_gene: -
v_gene: TRBV18
CDR3nt: TGTGCCAGCTCACCACAACTACAGGGATCTTATGAAAAACTGTTTTTT
CDR3aa: CASSPQLQGSYEKLFF

j_gene: TRBJ2-6
abundance: -
d_gene: -
v_gene: TRBV27
CDR3nt: TGTGCCAGCAGTCTCCGGCGGTCTTCCTCTGGGGCCAACGTCCTGACTTTC
CDR3aa: CASSLRRSSSGANVLTF

j_gene: TRBJ2-1
abundance: -
d_gene: TRBD2
v_gene: TRBV5-1
CDR3nt: TGCGCCAGCAGCCCGGGACTAGCGGGGGTCAGTGAGCAGTTCTTC
CDR3aa: CASSPGLAGVSEQFF

j_gene: TRBJ2-2
abundance: -
d_gene: -
v_gene: TRBV21-1
CDR3nt: TGTGCCAGCAGCAAAGCTAGCGGGAGGCCCCGGGACACCGGGGAGCTGTTTTTT
CDR3aa: CASSKASGRPRDTGELFF

j_gene: TRBJ2-7
abundance: -
d_gene: -
v_gene: TRBV30
CDR3nt: TGTGCCTGGACGTTCGGGGACTACGAGCAGTACTTC
CDR3aa: CAWTFGDYEQYF

j_gene: TRBJ2-3
abundance: -
d_gene: -
v_gene: TRBV14
CDR3nt: TGTGCCAGCAGCCAAGACTTTAGGGGAGATACGCAGTATTTT
CDR3aa: CASSQDFRGDTQYF

j_gene: TRBJ1-6
abundance: few
d_gene: TRBD1
v_gene: TRBV2
CDR3nt: TGTGCCAGCAGTGTCCGAGAGGACAGGGGTGGTTCACCCCTCCACTTT
CDR3aa: CASSVREDRGGSPLHF

j_gene: TRBJ2-1
abundance: -
d_gene: -
v_gene: TRBV7-9
CDR3nt: TGTGCCAGCAGCCAACCGACAGGCAATGAGCAGTTCTTC
CDR3aa: CASSQPTGNEQFF

j_gene: TRBJ2-2
abundance: -
d_gene: -
v_gene: TRBV2
CDR3nt: TGTGCCAGCAGCGGGACAAGGAACACCGGGGAGCTGTTTTTT
CDR3aa: CASSGTRNTGELFF

j_gene: TRBJ2-5
abundance: -
d_gene: TRBD1
v_gene: TRBV4-2
CDR3nt: TGTGCCAGCAGCCATACAGAGGGGGCCCAGGGAGAGACCCAGTACTTC
CDR3aa: CASSHTEGAQGETQYF

j_gene: TRBJ1-3
abundance: -
d_gene: -
v_gene: TRBV4-1
CDR3nt: TGCGCCAGCAGCCAAGAGACATCTGGGACTGCCTTGATCCCAAGTGGAAACACCATATATTTT
CDR3aa: CASSQETSGTALIPSGNTIYF